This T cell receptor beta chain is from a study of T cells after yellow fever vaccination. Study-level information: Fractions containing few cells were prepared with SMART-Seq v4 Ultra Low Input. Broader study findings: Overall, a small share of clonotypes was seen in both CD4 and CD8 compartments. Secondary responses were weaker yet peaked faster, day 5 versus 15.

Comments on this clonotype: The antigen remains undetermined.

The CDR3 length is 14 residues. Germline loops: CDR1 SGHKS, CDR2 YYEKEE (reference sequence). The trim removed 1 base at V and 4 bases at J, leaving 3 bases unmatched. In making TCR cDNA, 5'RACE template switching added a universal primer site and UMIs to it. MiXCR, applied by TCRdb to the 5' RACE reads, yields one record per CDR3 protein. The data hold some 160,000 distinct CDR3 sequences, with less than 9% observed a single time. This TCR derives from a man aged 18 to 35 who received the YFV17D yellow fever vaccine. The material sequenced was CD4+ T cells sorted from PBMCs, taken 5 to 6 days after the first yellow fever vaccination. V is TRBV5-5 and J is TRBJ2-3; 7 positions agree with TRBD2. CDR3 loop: CASSLPSGSDTQYF. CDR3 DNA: TGTGCCAGCAGCTTGCCTAGCGGCTCAGATACGCAGTATTTT.